One and the same sample provided the 7 T cell receptor beta chains below, sequenced in a study of shared clonotypes between healthy human individuals. The data were produced by immunoSEQ multiplex PCR, yet TCRdb's version contains in-frame clones alone and is incomplete. Of approximately 1,000,000 clones listed, 60% to 80% are singletons. The sequenced sample was memory CD4+ T cells from PBMCs. Described subset: CD45RA-negative fraction. All receptors derive from a man aged 18 to 30 in good health. Some clones in this sample may be carry-over from other donors' samples.

This chain uses TRBV28 with TRBJ1-3, with TRBD1 as a possible D gene (6 bases). Trimming cost V 2 bases and J 0 bases, with 14 bases left between them. The CDR3 totals 17 residues. Germline V gene lookup returns CDR1 MDHEN and CDR2 SYDVKM. CDR3 sequence reads: CASSLGRGYTSGNTIYF. The DNA for the CDR3 is TGTGCCAGCAGTTTAGGCAGGGGCTATACCTCTGGAAACACCATATATTTT.

The chain combines TRBV27 with TRBJ1-2; 9 bases map to TRBD1. V dropped 2 bases and J dropped 7; count of bases not matched to a gene: 5. Germline values: CDR1 MNHEY, CDR2 SMNVEV (reference sequence). The CDR3 runs to 14 residues. This CDR3 is CASSLMGQGVGYTF. The CDR3 DNA sequence: TGTGCCAGCAGTTTAATGGGACAGGGAGTTGGCTACACCTTC.

This clone was seen a few times. The J gene is TRBJ2-3, the V gene TRBV5-4; tentatively, D is TRBD2 (6 bases). The V gene lost 4 bases and the J gene lost 2 bases, with 20 bases spanning the gap. Germline lookup yields CDR1 SGHNT and CDR2 YYREEE (reference sequence). The CDR3 is made up of 17 amino acids. For the CDR3, the DNA is TGTGCCAGCAGCCTACCGGGACTGGGGTCCCCCACAGATACGCAGTATTTT. This gives the protein CASSLPGLGSPTDTQYF. The complete variable domain, with remaining parts taken from reference TRBV5-4 and TRBJ2-3, reads ETGVTQSPTHLIKTRGQQVTLRCSSQSGHNTVSWYQQALGQGPQFIFQYYREEENGRGNFPPRFSGLQFPNYSSELNVNALELDDSALYLCASSLPGLGSPTDTQYFGPGTRLTVL.

This clone was recorded a few times. The V and J genes are TRBV10-1 and TRBJ2-5; D is possibly TRBD1 (5 bases). Between the trimmed V and J ends, which lost 4 bases and 4 bases, there was a span of 16 bases. The CDR3 runs to 15 residues. CDR1 WNHNN and CDR2 SYGVQD come from the germline V gene (reference sequence). CDR3 loop: CASSGGRGRGETQYF. In DNA, the CDR3 is TGCGCCAGCAGTGGAGGAAGGGGTAGGGGAGAGACCCAGTACTTC.

The rearrangement joins TRBV11-3 to TRBJ2-1; D might be TRBD1 (5 bases). V shed 5 bases and J shed 7 bases, with 12 bases lying between them. Germline lookup yields CDR1 SGHNT and CDR2 YENEEA. The CDR3 totals 13 residues. CDR3 loop: CASSLSPGNEQFF. CDR3 nucleotide sequence: TGTGCCAGCAGCCTAAGCCCAGGGAATGAGCAGTTCTTC.

Only a few counts were recorded for this clone. This chain uses TRBV7-2 with TRBJ2-1, with a tentative D call TRBD1 (5 bases). V was cut by 1 base and J by 7 bases, with 14 bases left in between. The germline gives CDR1 SGHTA, CDR2 FQGNSA. The CDR3 is made up of 15 amino acids. In DNA, the CDR3 is TGTGCCAGCAGCTTAGGGGCAGGGCATCCGAATGAGCAGTTCTTC. Translation gives CASSLGAGHPNEQFF.

The chain uses TRBV28 and TRBJ1-5; D gene unclear. With 8 bases removed from V and 1 base from J, the gap between germline ends came to 18 bases. The CDR3 has 16 amino acids. CDR1 MDHEN and CDR2 SYDVKM come from the germline V gene. The DNA for the CDR3 is TGTGCCAGCCTTGCTCTGGAAGGTCGGAGCAATCAGCCCCAGCATTTT. Protein: CASLALEGRSNQPQHF. The whole variable domain, filled in from reference TRBV28 and TRBJ1-5, reads DVKVTQSSRYLVKRTGEKVFLECVQDMDHENMFWYRQDPGLGLRLIYFSYDVKMKEKGDIPEGYSVSREKKERFSLILESASTNQTSMYLCASLALEGRSNQPQHFGDGTRLSIL.